Sequencing of this T cell receptor beta chain was carried out in a study of T cells after yellow fever vaccination. 5'RACE template switching added a universal primer site and UMIs to TCR cDNA. TCRdb used MiXCR to reprocess the 5' RACE reads, holding one entry per CDR3 protein. The repertoire consists of 400,000 to 450,000 distinct CDR3 sequences, with under 20% occurring once and the leading ten covering over 15%. Trimming took off 3 bases at V and 8 bases at J, with 14 bases between the two ends. The CDR3 is made up of 14 amino acids. Whole-study findings and limits: Most primary-vaccination clones recurred post-booster (roughly 97% CD4, more than 85% CD8).

Regarding this clonotype: The antigen is not known.

The chain uses TRBV12-3 or TRBV12-4 and TRBJ2-1; D not certain. The sample in question was PBMCs, obtained before the yellow fever booster vaccination. The sequence was obtained from a man aged 18 to 35 who received the YFV17D yellow fever vaccine. CDR3 DNA: TGTGCCAGCAGTTTCATTGGGCCTGGGGATGAGCAGTTCTTC. The encoded protein is CASSFIGPGDEQFF.